This T cell receptor beta chain is from a study of T-cell memory formation after mild COVID-19. Findings of the study overall: Contracting CD8+ clones were enriched in EMRA, CD4+ mainly in CM and EM. Some responding clones appeared in pre-infection memory, suggesting cross-reactive memory joined. Later expanders leaned toward CD4+, whereas clones contracting from day 15 to 85 were balanced CD4/CD8.

This clonotype came up many times. Its specificity is not known. V was trimmed by 5 bases and J by 4 bases, leaving 10 bases between them. Per germline, CDR1 SEHNR and CDR2 FQNEAQ (reference sequence). This CDR3 region has 13 residues. Using constant-segment primers, 5'RACE produced TCR alpha and TCR beta cDNA libraries carrying sample barcodes and UMIs. TCRdb recomputed calls from the 5' RACE reads with MiXCR, one row per CDR3 protein. Among hundreds of thousands of distinct CDR3 sequences listed, 15% to 20% were seen once. This clonotype was sampled from a man between 18 and 35 years old who had mild COVID-19 (a few samples of this study predate the infection). Cell type and time point are not known. V gene TRBV7-9 combines with J gene TRBJ2-3; a possible D gene is TRBD2 (5 bases). The sequenced material came from PBMCs or a T cell subset sorted from them (not recorded which). Here the CDR3 reads CASSLVGADTQYF. The CDR3 nucleotides read TGTGCCAGCAGCCTCGTGGGAGCAGATACGCAGTATTTT.